The entry below describes one TCR beta chain. Its antigen is unidentified. The Oncomine TCR Beta short-read assay was applied to DNA of cultured CD4+ T cells. TCRdb used MiXCR to reprocess the PCR reads, holding one entry per CDR3 protein. This sample carries over 12,000 distinct CDR3 sequences, about 46% of them seen once, and the ten largest clones take approximately 19%. V was pared by 5 bases and J by 2 bases, with 4 bases of the junction left unmatched. The CDR3 is made up of 16 amino acids. The sample originates from a study of vaccination and CD4 T cells after COVID-19. Study-wide context: Once diagnosed, patients had post-COVID samples drawn a median roughly 110 days later (range 35 to 161). Post-vaccination specimens were collected at a median of approximately 74 days following dose two (range 14 to 241).

Treatment reported: roughly 10-day PBMC culture with coronavirus spike peptide pools or control peptides (ViraFEST assay). On day 3 and again on day 7, fresh IL-2 medium was used to replace half the medium. The chain combines TRBV12-3 or TRBV12-4 with TRBJ2-1, with 12 bases aligning to TRBD2. The sequence derives from a human donor with COVID-19. Sequenced input: cultured CD4+ T cells from blood. CDR3 DNA sequence: TGTGCCAGCAGTCCCCTAGCGGGGGGGCCCTACAATGAGCAGTTCTTC. Translation: CASSPLAGGPYNEQFF.